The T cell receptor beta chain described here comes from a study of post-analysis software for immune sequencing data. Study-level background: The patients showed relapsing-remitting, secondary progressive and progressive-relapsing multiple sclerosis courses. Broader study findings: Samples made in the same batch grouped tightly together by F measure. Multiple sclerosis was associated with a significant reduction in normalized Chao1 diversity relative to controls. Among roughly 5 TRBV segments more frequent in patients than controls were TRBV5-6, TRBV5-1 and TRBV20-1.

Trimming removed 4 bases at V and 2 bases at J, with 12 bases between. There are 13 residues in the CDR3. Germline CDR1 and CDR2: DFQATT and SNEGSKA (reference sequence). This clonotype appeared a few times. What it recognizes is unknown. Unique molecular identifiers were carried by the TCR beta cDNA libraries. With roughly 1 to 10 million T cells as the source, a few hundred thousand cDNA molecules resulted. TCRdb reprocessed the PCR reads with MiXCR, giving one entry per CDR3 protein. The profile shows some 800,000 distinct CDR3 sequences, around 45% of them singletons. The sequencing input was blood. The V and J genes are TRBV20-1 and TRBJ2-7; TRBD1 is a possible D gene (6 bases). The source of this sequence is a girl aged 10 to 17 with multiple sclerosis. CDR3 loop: CSAKHAGAYEQYF. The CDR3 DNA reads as TGCAGTGCTAAGCACGCAGGGGCCTACGAGCAGTACTTC.